Detailed here is one T cell receptor (beta chain). Its target is unknown. V dropped 6 bases and J dropped 3 bases, with 14 bases sitting between them. There are 14 residues in the CDR3. CDR1 SNHLY and CDR2 FYNNEI come from the germline V gene. The data were obtained in a study of cytotoxic CD8 clonotypes in ibrutinib-treated CLL. Study-wide findings and caveats: Clonality increased at ibrutinib response, then returned toward baseline at progression.

Data came from immunoSEQ multiplex PCR; TCRdb stores just in-frame clones and leaves some out. The sample includes 150,000 or so clones, 75% to 80% seen only once; the top ten take about 5%. The J gene is TRBJ1-2, the V gene TRBV2; D might be TRBD1 (5 bases). This TCR derives from a human donor with chronic lymphocytic leukemia. Specimen: PBMCs, collected after 24 months of ibrutinib treatment. For the CDR3, the DNA is TGTGCCAGCAGGGAATCACAGGACTACTATGGCTACACCTTC. It is translated as CASRESQDYYGYTF.